A selection of T cell receptor beta chains follows, all from one sample in a study of T cell changes during pregnancy in multiple sclerosis. Clones were read by immunoSEQ multiplex PCR, and TCRdb kept only the in-frame ones, dropping some. The sample consists of 20,000 to 25,000 clones, over 80% of them appearing once. The sample in question was CD8+ T cells from peripheral blood mononuclear cells, obtained in the third trimester of pregnancy. These receptors were collected from a female donor with multiple sclerosis, enrolled in a pregnancy study. The CDR3 runs from the conserved cysteine through the conserved F or W. A D gene is named only where the DNA matches it firmly. Expanded clones are given a class, and other clones once, few, many or no size at all.

J | D | V | size | CDR3 | DNA
TRBJ1-1 | - | TRBV2 | - | CASSGPLTELNTEAFF | TGTGCCAGCAGTGGTCCCTTGACAGAGTTGAACACTGAAGCTTTCTTT
TRBJ1-5 | - | TRBV4-1 | - | CASSLRGYQPQHF | TGCGCCAGCAGCCTAAGGGGGTATCAGCCCCAGCATTTT
TRBJ2-3 | - | TRBV5-4 | - | CATPGGDTDTQYF | TGTGCCACCCCCGGGGGAGACACAGATACGCAGTATTTT
TRBJ1-2 | TRBD1 | TRBV7-8 | - | CATIKGTGDYGYTF | TGTGCCACCATCAAGGGGACAGGCGATTATGGCTACACCTTC
TRBJ2-1 | - | TRBV2 | - | CASREGSSYNEQFF | TGTGCCAGCAGGGAGGGGAGCTCCTACAATGAGCAGTTCTTC
TRBJ2-1 | TRBD2 | TRBV7-9 | - | CATLGPGLPPDEQFF | TGTGCCACACTGGGCCCGGGACTACCACCCGATGAGCAGTTCTTC
TRBJ2-1 | - | TRBV5-1 | - | CASSHDRNYNEQFF | TGCGCCAGCAGCCACGACAGAAATTACAATGAGCAGTTCTTC
TRBJ1-2 | - | TRBV5-5 | - | CASSSNRGAGYGYTF | TGTGCCAGCAGCTCCAACCGGGGGGCGGGTTATGGCTACACCTTC
TRBJ2-2 | TRBD2 | TRBV27 | once | CATRGAGELFF | TGTGCCACCCGGGGGGCCGGGGAGCTGTTTTTT
TRBJ2-3 | TRBD2 | TRBV15 | - | CATTLAEADTQYF | TGTGCCACCACCCTAGCGGAGGCAGATACGCAGTATTTT
TRBJ2-3 | - | TRBV18 | - | CASSPILISEGTDTQYF | TGTGCCAGCTCACCCATTTTGATCTCCGAGGGCACAGATACGCAGTATTTT
TRBJ2-7 | - | TRBV11-2 | - | CASSLTRPRGTRSYEQYF | TGTGCCAGCAGCCTGACAAGACCCCGGGGGACCCGATCCTACGAGCAGTACTTC
TRBJ2-5 | - | TRBV7-9 | - | CASSPPGLRMETQYF | TGTGCCAGCAGCCCCCCCGGCCTGAGGATGGAGACCCAGTACTTC
TRBJ1-6 | - | TRBV4-3 | - | CASSQGVHPGSPLHF | TGCGCCAGCAGCCAAGGGGTACACCCAGGATCACCCCTCCACTTT
TRBJ2-1 | - | TRBV10-3 | once | CAISAGYNEQFF | TGTGCCATCAGTGCCGGTTACAATGAGCAGTTCTTC
TRBJ2-2 | - | TRBV6-1 | - | CASSRTAMNTGELFF | TGTGCCAGCAGCCGGACAGCCATGAACACCGGGGAGCTGTTTTTT
TRBJ2-3 | - | TRBV5-5 | - | CASSLDPLGQGEDTQYF | TGTGCCAGCAGCTTGGACCCTCTGGGCCAGGGCGAAGATACGCAGTATTTT
TRBJ2-1 | TRBD2 | TRBV18 | - | CASSPLAGPGNEQFF | TGTGCCAGCTCACCACTAGCGGGGCCTGGCAATGAGCAGTTCTTC
TRBJ2-7 | TRBD2 | TRBV27 | - | CASALELAGAYEQYF | TGTGCCAGCGCGTTAGAACTAGCGGGAGCTTACGAGCAGTACTTC
TRBJ2-7 | - | TRBV29-1 | - | CSVVHSSYEQYF | TGCAGCGTTGTTCACAGTTCCTACGAGCAGTACTTC
TRBJ2-1 | - | TRBV4-2 | - | CASSPTRKYNEQFF | TGTGCCAGCAGCCCCACCAGGAAGTACAATGAGCAGTTCTTC
TRBJ2-1 | TRBD2 | TRBV6-6 | - | CASSRTSDEQFF | TGTGCCAGCAGTCGGACTAGTGATGAGCAGTTCTTC
TRBJ1-4 | - | TRBV9 | - | CASSVVQGAEKLFF | TGTGCCAGCAGCGTAGTTCAGGGTGCGGAAAAACTGTTTTTT
TRBJ1-5 | TRBD1 | TRBV10-2 | - | CASQQGAGQPQHF | TGCGCCAGTCAACAGGGGGCAGGGCAGCCCCAGCATTTT
TRBJ2-7 | TRBD1 | TRBV4-3 | - | CASSPGTGGDQYF | TGCGCCAGCAGCCCGGGGACAGGGGGGGATCAGTACTTC
TRBJ1-2 | - | TRBV5-8 | - | CASQVRVRGYTF | TGTGCCAGCCAAGTGAGGGTCCGGGGCTACACCTTC
TRBJ2-7 | TRBD1 | TRBV4-1 | once | CASSQGGGYDEQYF | TGCGCCAGCAGCCAAGGAGGGGGCTACGACGAGCAGTACTTC
TRBJ1-1 | - | TRBV10-3 | - | CAISEDGGNTEAFF | TGTGCCATCAGTGAGGACGGAGGGAACACTGAAGCTTTCTTT
TRBJ2-1 | TRBD2 | TRBV6-5 | - | CASSYLAGANREQFF | TGTGCCAGCAGTTACTTAGCGGGAGCCAATCGGGAGCAGTTCTTC
TRBJ2-4 | - | TRBV4-2 | - | CASSQDPPGVAKNIQYF | TGTGCCAGCAGCCAAGATCCCCCGGGAGTAGCCAAAAACATTCAGTACTTC
TRBJ1-3 | - | TRBV5-8 | - | CASSFRTGDSGNTIYF | TGTGCCAGCAGCTTCCGAACGGGTGACTCTGGAAACACCATATATTTT
TRBJ2-2 | - | TRBV29-1 | - | CSVLASTGELFF | TGCAGCGTTTTAGCATCCACCGGGGAGCTGTTTTTT
TRBJ1-5 | TRBD1 | TRBV27 | once | CASSPRTGSQPQHF | TGTGCCAGCAGTCCCAGGACAGGGTCCCAGCCCCAGCATTTT
TRBJ1-1 | - | TRBV4-1 | - | CASSQGGGSNTEAFF | TGCGCCAGCAGCCAAGGCGGGGGATCGAACACTGAAGCTTTCTTT
TRBJ1-6 | - | TRBV21-1 | - | CASSKVEDRGHSPLHF | TGTGCCAGCAGCAAGGTAGAGGACAGGGGGCATTCACCCCTCCACTTT
TRBJ2-1 | - | TRBV7-6 | - | CASSPLGGIFDEQFF | TGTGCCAGCAGCCCTCTGGGGGGAATTTTCGATGAGCAGTTCTTC